One sample yielded the 23 T cell receptor beta chains listed below, sequenced in a study of memory B cells and T cells in multiple sclerosis. These receptors are not linked to any known antigen. Stimulus-free culture yielded autoproliferating CFSE-dim and non-proliferating CFSE-high T cells, each sequenced separately. Pooled replicate wells came from around 5x10^7 CFSE-labeled PBMCs cultured approximately seven days without stimulus. This table comes from immunoSEQ multiplex PCR, and its TCRdb copy is limited to in-frame clones, with some not included. Among around 30,000 clones listed, 86% were seen once. Sequencing input: PBMCs from blood kept in culture. These receptor sequences come from a human donor with multiple sclerosis.

A remark on this clone: Relative to the germline gene, one junction end is altered; a read error may explain this. The CDR3 nucleotides are TGCAGCGTTGAGAGGGACCTCCAAGAGGCCCAGTACTTC. Its translation: CSVERDLQEAQYF. The V gene is TRBV29-1, the J gene TRBJ2-5; TRBD1 or TRBD2 may be the D gene (5 bases each). This CDR3 region has 13 residues. The germline gives CDR1 SQVTM, CDR2 ANQGSEA.

This chain uses TRBV18 with TRBJ1-2, with D maybe TRBD1 (5 bases). There are 14 residues in the CDR3. V was clipped by 0 bases and J by 4 bases, with 9 bases between them. Germline assignment: CDR1 KGHSH and CDR2 LQKENI. The CDR3 region is CASSPPGQSYGYTF. The CDR3 nucleotides read TGTGCCAGCTCACCACCGGGGCAGTCCTATGGCTACACCTTC.

The gene calls are TRBV10-2 and TRBJ2-2; 8 positions match TRBD2. Germline CDR1 is WSHSY and CDR2 is SAAADI. Trimming took 3 bases from V and 7 from J; bases not matched to a gene: 7. The CDR3 is 15 residues long. The CDR3 coding sequence is TGCGCCAGCAGTGATCGGGCGGGGGGCAGCGGGGAGCTGTTTTTT. Protein product: CASSDRAGGSGELFF.

The J gene is TRBJ1-1, the V gene TRBV27, with D hard to call. The CDR3 runs 14 residues. The V gene's germline CDR1 is MNHEY and CDR2 SMNVEV (reference sequence). The germline V and J ends were trimmed by 6 bases and 5 bases, with 16 bases remaining between them. The CDR3 loop reads CASRASGYLTEAFF. The DNA for the CDR3 is TGTGCCAGCAGGGCGTCCGGGTATCTTACTGAAGCTTTCTTT.

The chain uses TRBV6-1 and TRBJ2-5; D is possibly TRBD2 (7 bases). CDR3 length: 16 residues. V lost 2 bases and J lost 1, with 14 bases in between. Germline assignment: CDR1 MNHNS and CDR2 SASEGT. This chain's CDR3 is CASSELVRGGQETQYF. In DNA, the CDR3 is TGTGCCAGCAGTGAATTGGTTAGGGGGGGCCAAGAGACCCAGTACTTC.

V is TRBV18 and J is TRBJ2-7; 7 bases line up with TRBD2. The CDR3 extends over 14 amino acids. The trim removed 5 bases at V and 2 bases at J, leaving 6 bases unmatched. Germline V lookup: CDR1 KGHSH, CDR2 LQKENI. For the CDR3, the DNA is TGTGCCAGCTCAATTGGCGGGGGAGCCTACGAGCAGTACTTC. Its protein is CASSIGGGAYEQYF.

The V call is TRBV28, the J call TRBJ2-7, with a possible D match to TRBD2 (5 bases). The germline CDR1 and CDR2 sequences are MDHEN and SYDVKM. V was clipped by 5 bases and J by 10 bases, with 21 bases between them. The CDR3 length is 14 residues. The CDR3 DNA reads as TGTGCCAGCAGTCCCCCTCCGAGGCAGGAGGCCCAGTACTTC. Translation gives CASSPPPRQEAQYF.

CDR3: CASRSPRAGELFF. The CDR3, as DNA: TGCGCCAGCAGAAGCCCGAGAGCCGGGGAGCTGTTTTTT. This chain uses TRBV5-1 with TRBJ2-2; D not resolved. Trimming left V 5 bases short and J 6 bases short, with 11 bases between. Germline V gene sequence: CDR1 SGHRS, CDR2 YFSETQ. CDR3 length: 13 amino acids.

The chain joins TRBV9 to TRBJ1-2, with no clear D. The germline gives CDR1 SGDLS, CDR2 YYNGEE. The CDR3 has 15 residues. V was trimmed by 0 bases and J by 4 bases, leaving 13 bases between them. This chain's CDR3 is CASSVVATAVYGYTF. The CDR3 bases are TGTGCCAGCAGCGTAGTAGCGACGGCAGTCTATGGCTACACCTTC.

This chain connects TRBV6-5 to TRBJ1-2; perhaps TRBD1 as D (6 bases). This CDR3 contains 13 residues. The germline V gene encodes CDR1 MNHEY and CDR2 SVGAGI. The ends were cut back, 6 bases at V and 8 bases at J, with 16 bases in the middle. The CDR3 loop is CASSPRAGVGYTF. The CDR3 region has the DNA TGTGCCAGCAGCCCAAGGGCAGGGGTCGGCTACACCTTC.

Concerning this clone: A junction boundary mismatches the germline segment, possibly from a read error. The V call is TRBV11-1, the J call TRBJ1-1, with D possibly TRBD1 on 6 matching bases. This CDR3 is 15 amino acids long. In germline, CDR1 is SGHAT, CDR2 FQDESV (reference sequence). In DNA, the CDR3 is TGTGCCAGCAGCTCTTCCGGGACAAGGAACTCTGAAGCTTTCTTT. Translation: CASSSSGTRNSEAFF.

The V and J genes are TRBV5-6 and TRBJ2-7, with TRBD1 as a possible D gene (5 bases). The germline CDR1 and CDR2 sequences are SGHDT and YYEEEE. The CDR3 has 15 amino acids. The V end lost 0 bases, the J end lost 3 bases, and 13 bases lay between the germline ends. This chain's CDR3 is CASSLGRDLHYEQYF. CDR3 in DNA: TGTGCCAGCAGCTTGGGCAGGGATCTCCACTACGAGCAGTACTTC.

The rearrangement uses TRBV16 and TRBJ2-1, with D hard to call. CDR3 length equals 15 residues. Germline-derived CDR1 and CDR2 are KGHSY and FQNENV. V lost 4 bases to trimming and J lost 0 bases, with 10 bases between them. CDR3 coding DNA: TGTGCCAGCAGCCCCGGGTTGGCCTCCTACAATGAGCAGTTCTTC. Its translation is CASSPGLASYNEQFF. Drawing the rest from reference TRBV16 and TRBJ2-1, the complete variable domain is GEEVAQTPKHLVRGEGQKAKLYCAPIKGHSYVFWYQQVLKNEFKFLISFQNENVFDETGMPKERFSAKCLPNSPCSLEIQATKLEDSAVYFCASSPGLASYNEQFFGPGTRLTVL.

This clone was recorded once. The rearrangement links TRBV6-5 to TRBJ1-2; TRBD1 matches 10 bases. The CDR3 extends over 15 amino acids. Germline lookup yields CDR1 MNHEY and CDR2 SVGAGI. V trimming: 6 bases; J trimming: 3 bases; junction bases outside the gene matches: 7. Here the CDR3 reads CASRYEGQGYYGYTF. The CDR3 coding sequence is TGTGCCAGCAGATACGAGGGACAGGGGTACTATGGCTACACCTTC.

The chain employs TRBV9 and TRBJ1-1; tentative D call: TRBD1 (5 bases). V lost 0 bases and J 1 base, leaving 10 bases between the germline ends. The germline gives CDR1 SGDLS, CDR2 YYNGEE. The CDR3 runs 15 residues. CDR3 amino acids: CASSVGDQGNTEAFF. CDR3 DNA: TGTGCCAGCAGCGTAGGGGACCAAGGGAACACTGAAGCTTTCTTT.

V and J are TRBV5-1 and TRBJ1-5; TRBD1 aligns across 9 bases. The CDR3 extends over 14 amino acids. Germline values: CDR1 SGHRS, CDR2 YFSETQ. The ends lost 4 bases at V and 4 bases at J; junction bases unmatched: 3. CDR3 sequence (DNA): TGCGCCAGCAGCGCAGGGACAGGGAATCAGCCCCAGCATTTT. This translates into CASSAGTGNQPQHF.

The V gene is TRBV2, the J gene TRBJ1-6; TRBD1 matches at 7 bases. V dropped 0 bases and J dropped 7; count of bases not matched to a gene: 3. Germline loops: CDR1 SNHLY, CDR2 FYNNEI. This CDR3 comprises 15 residues. DNA for the CDR3: TGTGCCAGCAGTGAAGCAACAGGGGCAAATTCACCCCTCCACTTT. It yields the protein CASSEATGANSPLHF.

The chain links TRBV29-1 to TRBJ1-2; no clear D gene. The germline CDR1 and CDR2 sequences are SQVTM and ANQGSEA. The V end lost 0 bases, the J end lost 1 base, and 9 bases lay between the germline ends. The CDR3 covers 14 residues. This CDR3 is CSVEEGRLNYGYTF. The CDR3 DNA reads TGCAGCGTTGAAGAGGGAAGACTTAACTATGGCTACACCTTC.

V is TRBV19 and J is TRBJ2-3, with 7 nucleotides matching TRBD1. This CDR3 region has 14 residues. Looked up from germline, CDR1 is LNHDA and CDR2 is SQIVND (reference sequence). J was trimmed by 3 bases and V by 5 bases; bases with no gene match: 5. Written as DNA, the CDR3 is TGTGCCAGTAGTCTGGGGACAGATACAGATACGCAGTATTTT. Amino acid sequence: CASSLGTDTDTQYF.

The rearrangement joins TRBV28 to TRBJ1-1, with TRBD1 identical over 9 bases. With V trimmed by 2 bases and J by 4 bases, 8 bases remained unmatched. Germline CDR1 MDHEN, CDR2 SYDVKM. The CDR3 has 16 residues. The CDR3 region is CASSLIGTGLGTEAFF. CDR3 in DNA: TGTGCCAGCAGTTTAATTGGGACAGGGTTAGGCACTGAAGCTTTCTTT.

This chain connects TRBV19 to TRBJ1-1, with D maybe TRBD1 (5 bases). Trimming took 5 bases from V and 4 from J, leaving 14 bases between them. CDR3 length: 14 residues. Germline lookup yields CDR1 LNHDA and CDR2 SQIVND (reference sequence). CDR3 region: CASSPRERGTEAFF. In DNA form, the CDR3 reads TGTGCCAGTAGTCCCCGGGAGAGGGGCACTGAAGCTTTCTTT.

The chain carries TRBV5-6 and TRBJ1-5; 9 nucleotides align to TRBD1. Germline V gene lookup returns CDR1 SGHDT and CDR2 YYEEEE. This CDR3 contains 16 residues. The junction had 6 bases not matched to a gene; V was cut back by 3 bases and J by 2 bases. Written as DNA, the CDR3 is TGTGCCAGCAGCTCACTACGGACAGGGGGCAATCAGCCCCAGCATTTT. Protein sequence: CASSSLRTGGNQPQHF.

The chain combines TRBV7-9 with TRBJ1-1, with no clear D. The CDR3 sequence is 13 residues long. The germline gives CDR1 SEHNR, CDR2 FQNEAQ (reference sequence). V lost 3 bases, J lost 1 base, and 6 bases lay in between. CDR3 sequence (DNA): TGTGCCAGCAGCTTCGGTCGGAACACTGAAGCTTTCTTT. It translates to CASSFGRNTEAFF.